The next 10 T cell receptor beta chains were all read from a single sample in a study of long-term antiretroviral therapy in people with HIV. Samples were assayed with immunoSEQ v3.0 at survey level. Produced via immunoSEQ multiplex PCR; TCRdb's table is partial and in-frame only. The sample holds roughly 38,000 clones, about 80% seen once. Sequencing used unsorted PBMCs, obtained 3.4 years after starting antiretroviral therapy. These TCRs come from a man aged 30 to 39 with HIV.

The J gene is TRBJ1-2, the V gene TRBV15, with D hard to call. Per germline, CDR1 LNHNV and CDR2 YYDKDF (reference sequence). The CDR3 has 13 residues. Trimming left V 3 bases short and J 4 bases short, with 9 bases between. CDR3: CATSRTLSYGYTF. The CDR3 DNA sequence: TGTGCCACCAGCAGGACACTCAGCTATGGCTACACCTTC.

The V gene is TRBV4-3, the J gene TRBJ2-7; 7 bases fit TRBD1. J lost 5 bases, V lost 1 base, and 8 bases had no gene match. CDR3 size: 15 residues. Per the germline V gene, CDR1 is LGHNA and CDR2 is YSLEER. The CDR3 loop reads CASSQGLGGIDEQYF. The CDR3 nucleotides are TGCGCCAGCAGCCAAGGTTTAGGGGGCATCGACGAGCAGTACTTC.

V and J are TRBV4-1 and TRBJ2-1; D gene ambiguous. This CDR3 contains 13 residues. Per germline, CDR1 MGHRA and CDR2 YSYEKL. V was shortened by 4 bases and J by 4 bases, with 8 bases between the two germline ends. This CDR3 is CASSPPPYNEQFF. In DNA form, the CDR3 reads TGCGCCAGCAGCCCCCCGCCATACAATGAGCAGTTCTTC.

V and J are TRBV6-6 and TRBJ2-2, with D possibly called TRBD1 or TRBD2 (5 bases each). CDR1 and CDR2 from the germline V gene are MNHNY and SVGAGI (reference sequence). V was clipped by 7 bases and J by 6 bases, with 18 bases between them. CDR3 length: 15 amino acids. The CDR3 coding sequence is TGTGCCAGCACCCTACCGGGACCCTCGGCCGGGGAGCTGTTTTTT. It specifies CASTLPGPSAGELFF.

This clone was recorded only once. The rearrangement links TRBV10-2 to TRBJ2-4; TRBD1 matches at 10 bases. With 5 bases clipped from V and 2 bases from J, the junction kept 9 bases outside the gene matches. The CDR3 sequence is 17 residues long. Germline assignment: CDR1 WSHSY and CDR2 SAAADI. CDR3 bases: TGCGCCAGCAGTCCGACAGGGGGCGCGATATCCAAAAACATTCAGTACTTC. Its translation is CASSPTGGAISKNIQYF.

V and J are TRBV10-2 and TRBJ2-7; TRBD1 aligns across 7 bases. The J segment lost 3 bases and the V segment lost 6 bases, leaving 8 bases of the junction unmatched. Germline-derived CDR1 and CDR2 are WSHSY and SAAADI. This CDR3 region has 14 residues. This chain's CDR3 is CASSPGQRGYEQYF. As DNA, the CDR3 is TGCGCCAGCAGCCCGGGACAGCGAGGCTACGAGCAGTACTTC.

This chain connects TRBV9 to TRBJ1-3; no clear D gene. Looked up from germline, CDR1 is SGDLS and CDR2 is YYNGEE. CDR3 length: 15 residues. With 0 bases removed from V and 4 bases from J, the gap between germline ends came to 11 bases. The CDR3 loop is CASSVGSVSGNTIYF. In DNA, the CDR3 is TGTGCCAGCAGCGTAGGATCGGTATCAGGAAACACCATATATTTT.

The V call is TRBV25-1, the J call TRBJ2-3; 9 positions agree with TRBD1. Germline V gene lookup returns CDR1 MGHDK and CDR2 SYGVNS. The CDR3 covers 14 residues. The V gene end was trimmed by 2 bases and the J gene end by 4 bases; junction bases not matched to a gene: 1. CDR3 region: CASSETGGSDTQYF. CDR3 nucleotide sequence: TGTGCCAGCAGTGAAACAGGGGGCTCAGATACGCAGTATTTT.

J is TRBJ2-1 and V is TRBV5-4; D might be TRBD2 (6 bases). The CDR3 spans 15 residues. The V gene's germline CDR1 is SGHNT and CDR2 YYREEE (reference sequence). Trimming removed 4 bases from V and 9 bases from J, with 20 bases in between. CDR3 sequence: CASSLDYPPHSEQFF. In DNA form, the CDR3 reads TGTGCCAGCAGCCTGGACTACCCCCCTCACAGTGAGCAGTTCTTC.

The genes are TRBV7-2 and TRBJ1-2, with TRBD1 matching over 7 bases. V lost 6 bases to trimming and J lost 5 bases; unmatched junction nucleotides: 9. The CDR3 consists of 14 residues. CDR1 SGHTA and CDR2 FQGNSA come from the germline V gene. CDR3 nucleotide sequence: TGTGCCAGCAGGAATCCCGCGACAGGGTATGGCTACACCTTC. It yields the protein CASRNPATGYGYTF. The full variable domain, completed using reference TRBV7-2 and TRBJ1-2, is GAGVSQSPSNKVTEKGKDVELRCDPISGHTALYWYRQSLGQGLEFLIYFQGNSAPDKSGLPSDRFSAERTGGSVSTLTIQRTQQEDSAVYLCASRNPATGYGYTFGSGTRLTVV.